This T cell receptor (beta chain) was identified in a study of blood T cells in healthy people across ages. Study observations and caveats: Compared with aged donors, long-lived donors showed fewer expanded clones, suggesting selection.

Primed by a sample-barcoded 5' primer and a J-beta primer mix, a second PCR proceeded for 7 to 11 cycles. MiXCR, run by TCRdb on the 5' RACE reads, gives a single entry per CDR3 protein. The data show some 930,000 distinct CDR3 sequences, almost 30% seen once. About this clonotype itself: Its antigen is not identified.

The V end was cut by 0 bases, the J end by 4 bases, with 10 bases between. CDR1 and CDR2 from the germline V gene are SGHRS and YFSETQ. The CDR3 sequence is 14 residues long. A further study also used this sample, focusing on T cells of mothers and their children. This second study notes: Sample barcodes and 2-4 random nucleotides were added by the M1S primer of the second PCR. The study found thymic selection shapes TCR recombination output similarly in related and unrelated pairs.

Sequencing was done on a sample of blood. V gene TRBV5-1 combines with J gene TRBJ1-1; D gene uncertain. The source of this sequence is a woman aged 40 to 55 in good health. As DNA, the CDR3 is TGCGCCAGCAGCTTGGCCCCCGAAGGCACTGAAGCTTTCTTT. Translation gives CASSLAPEGTEAFF.